This paragraph covers one TCR beta chain sequence. Its antigen is unidentified. This sample was taken from a study of cytomegalovirus exposure and HLA in healthy donors. Turning to the study itself: An analysis done earlier identified roughly 120 million unique TCR beta sequences from 200 million or so T cells.

Primers: 60 Vbeta forward and 13 Jbeta reverse. Sequencing used immunoSEQ multiplex PCR; TCRdb keeps in-frame clones, though not all of them. The profile shows some 180,000 clones, about 79% of them singletons. Unrecorded immune exposure was likely among donors, who were nominally healthy when sampled. The CDR3 length is 16 residues. V was clipped by 5 bases and J by 2 bases; unmatched bases: 4. Germline values: CDR1 SGHDN, CDR2 FVKESK. Study-wide points: The study designated 160 or so TCR beta chains cytomegalovirus-associated. Excluded were some V segments that proved indistinguishable, including TRBV6-2 and TRBV6-3.

The rearrangement links TRBV14 to TRBJ2-1; 12 nucleotides align to TRBD2. The source is a young man in good health and CMV-seronegative. The sample consisted of PBMCs. CDR3 DNA sequence: TGTGCCAGCAGCGGTCTAGCGGGAGGGCCCTACAATGAGCAGTTCTTC. Translating it yields CASSGLAGGPYNEQFF.